This T cell receptor (beta chain) derives from a study of CD8 T cells in ankylosing spondylitis (TCRdb year 2017). Study-wide context: The study profiled T cell receptor beta repertoires in healthy donors and ankylosing spondylitis patients to find disease-linked TCR variants. In total, the full study cohort was made up of 108 healthy donors and 25 to 30 ankylosing spondylitis patients. Peripheral blood was sampled, and synovial fluid was additionally collected from ankylosing spondylitis patients.

Broad study findings and their caveats: A CD8+ phenotype was shown by the disease-linked clones, which were found at relatively low frequencies in peripheral blood. Some of the motif variants had been reported before in the synovial fluid and blood of reactive arthritis patients, a finding that suggests common disease-initiation mechanisms. A TCR beta motif of several highly homologous amino acid variants appeared characteristic of blood from ankylosing spondylitis patients. Significant enrichment of the disease-linked clones was reported in matched synovial fluid samples from ankylosing spondylitis patients.

The junction shows trimming of 1 base on V and 2 bases on J, plus 6 bases between the germline ends. The CDR3, cysteine through phenylalanine, is 14 amino acids long. The only DNA kept is the CDR3, 42 bases in frame from the first base. CDR1 and CDR2 are drawn from the germline V gene: LGHNA, YNFKEQ. A word on this clonotype: Its target antigen remains unknown. Base-call qualities are not available, and no considerably larger clone is one nucleotide away.

Sequencer: Illumina HiSeq 2500. Quantitative 5'-RACE with molecular barcodes was used to prepare TCR beta libraries. Per the authors' processing: A new computational method, built on a probabilistic model of VDJ rearrangement, was used to identify disease-linked TCR variants. TCRdb's own reprocessing of the public reads used fastp at Q25 and MiXCR and kept productive beta chains. Each entry merges the rows of one CDR3 protein and shows their most common DNA and genes. The V and J calls reflect TCRdb's pipeline rather than the authors' work. The sample table shows 200,000 or so distinct CDR3 sequences, and 18% are seen once. The ten biggest clones cover 4.3% of the sample.

The sample consisted of blood, either unsorted or a sorted T cell fraction (not recorded which). The sequence joins TRBV4-2 to TRBJ1-5; the D gene cannot be named for sure. The TCR was taken from a male donor aged 10-30 years with ankylosing spondylitis or in good health (not recorded which). Donor details come from another sample of the same person, matched by shared clones. For the CDR3, the sequence is CASSQGQGNQPQHF. The nucleotide sequence reads TGTGCCAGCAGCCAAGGTCAGGGCAATCAGCCCCAGCATTTT.